Below are 26 T cell receptor beta chains sequenced from a single sample in a study of OX40 agonist ivuxolimab in advanced cancers. Data came from immunoSEQ multiplex PCR; TCRdb stores just in-frame clones and leaves some out. The sample yields 45,000 to 55,000 clones, approximately 86% seen once. The specimen comprised CD4+ or CD8+ T cells sorted from blood, sampled in a trial of the OX40 agonist ivuxolimab. The origin of the receptors is an adult with an advanced solid tumor such as melanoma, head and neck, liver or kidney cancer.

The rearrangement links TRBV6-1 to TRBJ1-1; 7 bases map to TRBD1. The CDR3 runs 15 residues. Unmatched junction bases numbered 7, after V lost 5 bases and J lost 1 base. CDR1 MNHNS and CDR2 SASEGT come from the germline V gene. CDR3 nucleotide sequence: TGTGCCAGCAGTATGTCGACAGGGCCGAACACTGAAGCTTTCTTT. Translating gives CASSMSTGPNTEAFF.

The count of this clone is one. This chain links TRBV30 with TRBJ1-2; 9 bases agree with TRBD1. Germline-derived CDR1 and CDR2 are GTSNPN and SVGIG (reference sequence). V was pared by 1 base and J by 5 bases, with 11 bases of the junction left unmatched. CDR3 size: 16 residues. CDR3 coding DNA: TGTGCCTGGAGTGCCTATTTGGACAGGGGAAGATATGGCTACACCTTC. This gives the protein CAWSAYLDRGRYGYTF.

This chain joins TRBV6-5 and TRBJ1-1; D uncertain. The CDR3 loop spans 16 amino acids. Germline assignment: CDR1 MNHEY and CDR2 SVGAGI. Trimming left V 2 bases short and J 0 bases short, with 13 bases between. The CDR3 protein is CASSYGVQRMNTEAFF. In nucleotides, the CDR3 is TGTGCCAGCAGTTACGGGGTGCAGAGGATGAACACTGAAGCTTTCTTT.

The count of this clone is one. The chain recombines TRBV7-9 with TRBJ2-7; possibly TRBD1 or TRBD2 for D (5 bases each). The germline gives CDR1 SEHNR, CDR2 FQNEAQ (reference sequence). The CDR3 is 13 residues long. V lost 5 bases to trimming and J lost 2 bases, with 10 bases between them. CDR3 bases: TGTGCCAGCAGCCCGGGACCAACCTACGAGCAGTACTTC. Translated, it gives CASSPGPTYEQYF.

V and J are TRBV5-1 and TRBJ2-3; TRBD2 is a possible D gene (6 bases). Germline lookup yields CDR1 SGHRS and CDR2 YFSETQ. The CDR3 is 14 amino acids. Trimming stripped 4 bases from V and 5 bases from J, with 14 bases between. The CDR3 loop is CASSPGTGRDTQYF. DNA of the CDR3: TGCGCCAGCAGCCCCGGGACTGGGAGAGATACGCAGTATTTT.

The chain uses TRBV7-2 and TRBJ1-2, with a weak D call TRBD1 (6 bases). The CDR3 consists of 12 residues. V was shortened by 5 bases and J by 8 bases, with 12 bases between the two germline ends. Germline V gene sequence: CDR1 SGHTA, CDR2 FQGNSA. CDR3 sequence (DNA): TGTGCCAGCAGCGTACCAGGGGTCGGCTACACCTTC. It encodes CASSVPGVGYTF. The full variable domain, its missing parts supplied by reference TRBV7-2 and TRBJ1-2, is GAGVSQSPSNKVTEKGKDVELRCDPISGHTALYWYRQSLGQGLEFLIYFQGNSAPDKSGLPSDRFSAERTGGSVSTLTIQRTQQEDSAVYLCASSVPGVGYTFGSGTRLTVV.

This clone is deemed medium-sized. The V and J genes are TRBV5-5 and TRBJ1-1; D may be TRBD1 (6 bases). The germline V and J ends were trimmed by 4 bases and 11 bases, with 12 bases remaining between them. CDR3 length: 11 residues. Germline CDR1 SGHKS, CDR2 YYEKEE (reference sequence). The CDR3 region has the DNA TGTGCCAGCAGCCTTACAGGGCTGGCTTTCTTT. The encoded protein is CASSLTGLAFF.

CDR3 sequence: CASSLDRGREQYF. Written as DNA, the CDR3 is TGTGCCAGCAGCTTAGACAGGGGGCGCGAGCAGTACTTC. V usage is TRBV7-9 and J usage is TRBJ2-7; 9 positions match TRBD1. Germline V lookup: CDR1 SEHNR, CDR2 FQNEAQ (reference sequence). There are 13 residues in the CDR3. V dropped 1 base and J dropped 6; count of bases not matched to a gene: 1.

The chain employs TRBV11-2 and TRBJ2-5, with D maybe TRBD1 (6 bases). The CDR3 extends over 16 amino acids. V lost 3 bases, J lost 3 bases, and 17 bases lay in between. Germline V gives CDR1 SGHAT, CDR2 FQNNGV. The CDR3 bases are TGTGCCAGCAGCTTGAGTAGGACAGTTCCCAAAGAGACCCAGTACTTC. It translates to CASSLSRTVPKETQYF.

The chain recombines TRBV7-2 with TRBJ2-3; TRBD2 aligns across 7 bases. The CDR3 consists of 13 residues. Per germline, CDR1 SGHTA and CDR2 FQGNSA. V was pared by 9 bases and J by 4 bases, with 7 bases of the junction left unmatched. CDR3 loop: CASQRGFADTQYF. In DNA form, the CDR3 reads TGTGCCAGTCAGCGGGGTTTTGCAGATACGCAGTATTTT.

V is TRBV6-6 and J is TRBJ1-2; D remains unclear. This CDR3 comprises 15 residues. CDR1 MNHNY and CDR2 SVGAGI come from the germline V gene (reference sequence). Trimming stripped 5 bases from V and 4 bases from J, with 17 bases between. The CDR3 nucleotides read TGTGCCAGCAGTGCACAGCGAACCGCCTCCTATGGCTACACCTTC. Translating gives CASSAQRTASYGYTF.

J is TRBJ2-5 and V is TRBV18; 8 bases match TRBD2. V lost 3 bases to trimming and J lost 1 base; unmatched junction nucleotides: 7. Germline CDR1 KGHSH, CDR2 LQKENI. This CDR3 is 16 amino acids long. This CDR3 is CASSPGRGALQETQYF. CDR3 sequence (DNA): TGTGCCAGCTCACCGGGGCGGGGGGCCCTCCAAGAGACCCAGTACTTC.

J is TRBJ2-3 and V is TRBV18; D may correspond to TRBD1 or TRBD2 (5 bases each). The CDR3 covers 14 residues. CDR1 and CDR2 from the germline V gene are KGHSH and LQKENI. Trimming shortened V by 0 bases and J by 1 base, and 5 bases separated the two germline ends. CDR3 nucleotides: TGTGCCAGCTCACCACCGGGACGCACAGATACGCAGTATTTT. This sequence encodes CASSPPGRTDTQYF.

V usage is TRBV4-2 and J usage is TRBJ1-2; D unclear. Germline assignment: CDR1 LGHNA and CDR2 YNFKEQ. Trimming took 1 base from V and 7 from J, leaving 4 bases between them. The CDR3 covers 11 residues. CDR3: CASSQVGGYTF. The CDR3 DNA reads TGTGCCAGCAGCCAAGTGGGTGGCTACACCTTC.

The chain has TRBV5-5 and TRBJ2-7; D may be TRBD2 (7 bases). Per germline, CDR1 SGHKS and CDR2 YYEKEE (reference sequence). V lost 4 bases and J lost 3, with 20 bases in between. This CDR3 comprises 16 residues. In DNA form, the CDR3 reads TGTGCCAGCAGCGAGCGGGCGGGGGCGCGGTTCTACGAGCAGTACTTC. Its translation is CASSERAGARFYEQYF.

The chain links TRBV6-4 to TRBJ1-4; D may be TRBD1 (5 bases). CDR1 and CDR2 from the germline V gene are MRHNA and SNTAGT. The CDR3 loop spans 15 amino acids. Trimming removed 2 bases from V and 6 bases from J, with 13 bases in between. CDR3: CASSDQPGEHEKLFF. Written as DNA, the CDR3 is TGTGCCAGCAGTGACCAACCGGGGGAGCATGAAAAACTGTTTTTT.

The rearrangement uses TRBV7-9 and TRBJ2-5; 9 nucleotides match TRBD1. Germline CDR1 and CDR2: SEHNR and FQNEAQ (reference sequence). This CDR3 is built from 15 residues. The J segment lost 5 bases and the V segment lost 5 bases, leaving 9 bases of the junction unmatched. This CDR3 is CASSLGTGSGETQYF. The DNA of the CDR3 is TGTGCCAGCAGCCTTGGGACAGGGTCGGGGGAGACCCAGTACTTC.

The V call is TRBV6-1, the J call TRBJ1-2, with D perhaps TRBD1 (6 bases). CDR3 length: 16 amino acids. The germline gives CDR1 MNHNS, CDR2 SASEGT. V dropped 3 bases and J dropped 0 bases, with 14 bases sitting between them. CDR3 amino acids: CASSDRGTFPNYGYTF. The CDR3 region has the DNA TGTGCCAGCAGTGACAGGGGAACCTTCCCTAACTATGGCTACACCTTC.

This sequence joins TRBV5-8 and TRBJ1-3; no clear D gene. CDR1 is SGHTS, CDR2 YDEGEE, per germline. The CDR3 totals 15 residues. V lost 2 bases and J lost 0, with 9 bases in between. CDR3 bases: TGTGCCAGCAGCTTAGATATTATCTCTGGAAACACCATATATTTT. It is translated as CASSLDIISGNTIYF.

The chain recombines TRBV27 with TRBJ1-2, with D perhaps matching TRBD1 (6 bases). Germline V gene sequence: CDR1 MNHEY, CDR2 SMNVEV (reference sequence). The CDR3 contains 14 residues. V gave up 6 bases and J gave up 6 bases, with 17 bases separating them. CDR3 nucleotides: TGTGCCAGCAGCCCCAGGTGGGGGGCGCATGGCTACACCTTC. Amino acids: CASSPRWGAHGYTF.

This chain connects TRBV5-1 to TRBJ2-3; tentative D call: TRBD1 (6 bases). Trimming cost V 2 bases and J 2 bases, with 9 bases left between them. The CDR3 loop spans 14 amino acids. Germline V gene sequence: CDR1 SGHRS, CDR2 YFSETQ. The CDR3 nucleotides read TGCGCCAGCAGCTTAGGGGGTACCACAGATACGCAGTATTTT. Its translation: CASSLGGTTDTQYF.

This clone was detected only a few times. The chain is built from TRBV25-1 and TRBJ2-1; TRBD2 is a possible D gene (6 bases). V was pared by 4 bases and J by 5 bases, with 12 bases between. Per germline, CDR1 MGHDK and CDR2 SYGVNS. The CDR3 is 14 residues long. CDR3 region: CASSAHGGNNEQFF. The CDR3, as DNA: TGTGCCAGCAGTGCCCACGGGGGTAACAATGAGCAGTTCTTC. Looking up the rest from reference TRBV25-1 and TRBJ2-1 gives the full variable domain: EADIYQTPRYLVIGTGKKITLECSQTMGHDKMYWYQQDPGMELHLIHYSYGVNSTEKGDLSSESTVSRIRTEHFPLTLESARPSHTSQYLCASSAHGGNNEQFFGPGTRLTVL.

The gene calls are TRBV29-1 and TRBJ2-7; 10 nucleotides agree with TRBD1. CDR1 and CDR2 (germline): SQVTM, ANQGSEA. Losses at the gene ends were 4 bases for V and 3 bases for J; bases not matched to a gene: 6. This CDR3 region has 14 residues. The CDR3, as DNA: TGCAGCGTTGCCCCCGGGACAGGGGACTACGAGCAGTACTTC. As protein: CSVAPGTGDYEQYF.

This rearrangement joins TRBV6-5 to TRBJ1-2, with a tentative D call TRBD1 (6 bases). Germline V gene data show CDR1 as MNHEY and CDR2 as SVGAGI. Between the trimmed V and J ends, which lost 8 bases and 8 bases, there was a span of 15 bases. The CDR3 is 12 residues long. CDR3 DNA: TGTGCCAGCGGGGGGCCGACCCGGGGCTACACCTTC. Its translation is CASGGPTRGYTF.

This clone has only one observation. The chain joins TRBV19 to TRBJ2-7; 11 bases fit TRBD1. CDR3 length equals 14 residues. V shed 4 bases, J shed 5 bases, and the junction held 4 bases outside the gene matches. Germline CDR1 is LNHDA and CDR2 is SQIVND (reference sequence). The DNA of the CDR3 is TGTGCCAGTAGTACCCGGGACAGGGGGGACGAGCAGTACTTC. It encodes CASSTRDRGDEQYF.

This chain joins TRBV6-1 and TRBJ2-5; weak D call: TRBD1 (5 bases). Germline CDR1 reads MNHNS; CDR2 reads SASEGT. The CDR3 is 15 amino acids. Between the trimmed V and J ends, which lost 0 bases and 4 bases, there was a span of 12 bases. The CDR3, as DNA: TGTGCCAGCAGTGAAGCATGGGGCACGGGAGAGACCCAGTACTTC. Its translation is CASSEAWGTGETQYF.